The 9 T cell receptor beta chains given below trace back to one sample, sequenced in a study of CD4+ T cells in melanoma. Clones were read by immunoSEQ multiplex PCR, and TCRdb kept only the in-frame ones, dropping some. The repertoire holds about 140,000 clones, with approximately 91% as singletons. These receptors came from a human donor with melanoma.

The chain recombines TRBV6-1 with TRBJ1-6; 8 bases match TRBD1. V lost 11 bases, J lost 6 bases, and 6 bases stayed unmatched. The CDR3 sequence is 13 residues long. Germline CDR1 is MNHNS and CDR2 is SASEGT. This CDR3 reads CAGQGASNSPLHF. For the CDR3, the DNA is TGTGCCGGACAGGGCGCTTCTAATTCACCCCTCCACTTT.

This chain connects TRBV14 to TRBJ2-7; tentative D call: TRBD2 (6 bases). Germline V gives CDR1 SGHDN, CDR2 FVKESK. The ends were cut back, 3 bases at V and 6 bases at J, with 18 bases in the middle. CDR3 length: 15 amino acids. This CDR3 reads CASSHIPGGASEQYF. DNA for the CDR3: TGTGCCAGCAGCCATATTCCCGGCGGGGCCTCCGAGCAGTACTTC.

V usage is TRBV9 and J usage is TRBJ1-2; 11 positions match TRBD1. The CDR3 has 15 residues. The germline gives CDR1 SGDLS, CDR2 YYNGEE. V trimming: 4 bases; J trimming: 8 bases; junction bases outside the gene matches: 10. This CDR3 reads CASSIGTGGIRGYTF. The CDR3 bases are TGTGCCAGCAGCATTGGGACAGGGGGAATTCGGGGCTACACCTTC.

J is TRBJ2-3 and V is TRBV6-1, with 7 bases aligning to TRBD2. Germline CDR1 MNHNS, CDR2 SASEGT. V shed 2 bases and J 2 bases; nucleotides not matched to a gene: 4. The CDR3 contains 15 residues. CDR3 in DNA: TGTGCCAGCAGTGAACGGAGCGGGAACACAGATACGCAGTATTTT. Translated: CASSERSGNTDTQYF.

V usage is TRBV19 and J usage is TRBJ1-2; a weak D match, TRBD1 (6 bases). Germline assignment: CDR1 LNHDA and CDR2 SQIVND (reference sequence). There are 13 residues in the CDR3. V lost 4 bases to trimming and J lost 6 bases, with 12 bases between them. In nucleotides, the CDR3 is TGTGCCAGTAGTAGAGGGGGAGAGAATGGCTACACCTTC. Its protein product is CASSRGGENGYTF. The entire variable domain, with the rest obtained from reference TRBV19 and TRBJ1-2, is as follows: DGGITQSPKYLFRKEGQNVTLSCEQNLNHDAMYWYRQDPGQGLRLIYYSQIVNDFQKGDIAEGYSVSREKKESFPLTVTSAQKNPTAFYLCASSRGGENGYTFGSGTRLTVV.

This clone was picked up one time. V and J are TRBV29-1 and TRBJ1-2, with D possibly matching TRBD1 (6 bases). CDR3 length equals 12 residues. Per germline, CDR1 SQVTM and CDR2 ANQGSEA. The CDR3 is CSTAGQLDGYTF. CDR3 in DNA: TGCTCCACGGCCGGACAGCTCGATGGCTACACCTTC.

The rearrangement uses TRBV2 and TRBJ2-3; D unresolved. The CDR3 consists of 13 residues. The V gene's germline CDR1 is SNHLY and CDR2 FYNNEI. V shed 8 bases and J shed 0 bases, with 9 bases lying between them. The CDR3 sequence: CASPPSSTDTQYF. The CDR3 DNA reads TGTGCCAGCCCTCCTTCCAGCACAGATACGCAGTATTTT.

This clone was found once. The chain's CDR3 is CSVEGTSESTDTQYF. The CDR3 coding sequence is TGCAGCGTTGAAGGGACTAGCGAGAGCACAGATACGCAGTATTTT. V is TRBV29-1 and J is TRBJ2-3, with 9 bases fitting TRBD2. The CDR3 spans 15 residues. Germline V CDR1 and CDR2: SQVTM, ANQGSEA. V gave up 1 base and J gave up 0 bases; unmatched junction bases: 2.

This chain joins TRBV5-4 and TRBJ2-5; 10 bases agree with TRBD2. CDR1 SGHNT and CDR2 YYREEE come from the germline V gene (reference sequence). The CDR3 spans 15 residues. Germline trimming cut 4 bases from V and 4 bases from J; bases unmatched to any gene: 7. The CDR3 region is CASSRSGGATETQYF. The DNA for the CDR3 is TGTGCCAGCAGCCGAAGCGGGGGGGCCACAGAGACCCAGTACTTC.